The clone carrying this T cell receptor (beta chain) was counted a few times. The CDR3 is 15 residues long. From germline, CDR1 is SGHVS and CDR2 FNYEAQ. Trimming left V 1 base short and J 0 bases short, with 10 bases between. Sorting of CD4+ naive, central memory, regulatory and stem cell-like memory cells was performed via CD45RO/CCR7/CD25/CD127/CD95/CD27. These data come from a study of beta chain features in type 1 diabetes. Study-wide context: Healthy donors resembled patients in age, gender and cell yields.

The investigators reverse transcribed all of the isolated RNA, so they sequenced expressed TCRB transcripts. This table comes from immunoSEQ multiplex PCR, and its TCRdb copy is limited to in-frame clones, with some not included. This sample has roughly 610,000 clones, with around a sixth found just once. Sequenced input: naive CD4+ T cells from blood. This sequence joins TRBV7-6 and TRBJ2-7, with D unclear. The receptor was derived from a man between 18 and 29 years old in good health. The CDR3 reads CASSLGTALSYEQYF. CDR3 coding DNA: TGTGCCAGCAGCTTAGGGACGGCACTCTCCTACGAGCAGTACTTC. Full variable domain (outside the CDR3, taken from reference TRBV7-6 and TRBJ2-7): GAGVSQSPRYKVTKRGQDVALRCDPISGHVSLYWYRQALGQGPEFLTYFNYEAQQDKSGLPNDRFSAERPEGSISTLTIQRTEQRDSAMYRCASSLGTALSYEQYFGPGTRLTVT.